Below are 15 T cell receptor beta chains sequenced from a single sample in a study of CD8 T cell repertoires and HIV-1 epitope variants (dated by TCRdb to 2018 to 2021). Library preparation employed the immunoSEQ multiplex PCR assay. Drawn from immuneACCESS, this table holds only the in-frame rearrangements with V and J called that TCRdb kept. Clones are partly lost; checked studies trace under half to an unresolved V gene and leave the rest unexplained. The table for this sample lists over 5,000 clones; 64% of them were counted only once. Of the sample, 35% to 45% falls within the top ten clones. Which antigens these TCRs recognize remains unknown. What was sequenced was cultured CD8+ T cells derived from PBMCs. These receptors all stem from a male donor with HIV.

As for this clone: Its ends do not fully match the called genes, so a read error is possible. The chain carries TRBV28 and TRBJ1-6, with no clear D. Looked up from germline, CDR1 is MDHEN and CDR2 is SYDVKM. This CDR3 spans 15 amino acids. The CDR3 DNA is TGTGCCAGCAGTCCCACACGGACGGACGTTGTCTCTTTAGCTTTT. Translating it yields CASSPTRTDVVSLAF.

V gene TRBV6-1 combines with J gene TRBJ2-7; maybe TRBD1 (6 bases). The germline V and J ends were trimmed by 5 bases and 1 base, with 12 bases remaining between them. The CDR3 contains 14 residues. Germline V gene lookup returns CDR1 MNHNS and CDR2 SASEGT. The CDR3 region has the DNA TGTGCCAGCAGTAGGGACATCCCATCCTACGAGCAGTACTTC. It encodes CASSRDIPSYEQYF.

This chain connects TRBV19 to TRBJ2-7; weak D call: TRBD1 (6 bases). CDR3 length: 14 amino acids. Trimming took off 8 bases at V and 0 bases at J, with 14 bases between the two ends. Germline V gives CDR1 LNHDA, CDR2 SQIVND (reference sequence). CDR3: CASSVGTISYEQYF. Here the CDR3 DNA reads TGTGCCAGTTCGGTGGGGACAATCTCCTACGAGCAGTACTTC.

The genes are TRBV28 and TRBJ1-1, with D possibly matching TRBD1 (5 bases). This CDR3 spans 13 amino acids. Trimming took 1 base from V and 3 from J, leaving 6 bases between them. The germline V gene encodes CDR1 MDHEN and CDR2 SYDVKM. CDR3 in DNA: TGTGCCAGCAGTTTATCGGGGGACACTGAAGCTTTCTTT. This codes for CASSLSGDTEAFF.

The rearrangement joins TRBV15 to TRBJ2-2; 8 nucleotides align to TRBD1. The junction had 2 bases not matched to a gene; V was cut back by 4 bases and J by 4 bases. Germline V CDR1 and CDR2: LNHNV, YYDKDF (reference sequence). This CDR3 is built from 14 residues. This CDR3 reads CATSTDRATGELFF. DNA for the CDR3: TGTGCCACCAGCACGGACAGGGCCACCGGGGAGCTGTTTTTT.

The rearrangement uses TRBV9 and TRBJ2-3; possibly TRBD1 or TRBD2 for D (6 bases each). The germline V gene has CDR1 SGDLS and CDR2 YYNGEE. CDR3 length: 16 residues. Trimming shortened V by 3 bases and J by 4 bases, and 18 bases separated the two germline ends. Here the CDR3 DNA reads TGTGCCAGCAGCGATACCGCTCTAGGGGGGCCAGATACGCAGTATTTT. Translating it yields CASSDTALGGPDTQYF.

This clone appeared a few times. The chain links TRBV5-4 to TRBJ1-2, with D hard to call. Trimming shortened V by 7 bases and J by 1 base, and 11 bases separated the two germline ends. The CDR3 is 13 amino acids. Germline CDR1 is SGHNT and CDR2 is YYREEE (reference sequence). The CDR3 DNA is TGTGCCAGCTTAGACGCGGATAACTATGGCTACACCTTC. Encoded protein: CASLDADNYGYTF.

V gene TRBV30 combines with J gene TRBJ1-1; no clear D. The CDR3 loop spans 13 amino acids. V lost 3 bases and J 4 bases, leaving 12 bases between the germline ends. Germline V gene lookup returns CDR1 GTSNPN and CDR2 SVGIG (reference sequence). The CDR3 spells CAWRGWGSTEAFF. The CDR3 DNA follows: TGTGCCTGGAGGGGGTGGGGATCCACTGAAGCTTTCTTT.

This clone rates as medium-sized. This sequence joins TRBV27 and TRBJ1-6; 7 nucleotides line up with TRBD1. CDR3 length equals 11 residues. Germline values: CDR1 MNHEY, CDR2 SMNVEV (reference sequence). The V gene end was trimmed by 4 bases and the J gene end by 14 bases; junction bases not matched to a gene: 2. The CDR3 sequence is CASSSGTALHF. The CDR3 nucleotides are TGTGCCAGCAGTTCCGGGACAGCCCTCCACTTT.

CDR3 nucleotide sequence: TGCGCCAGCAGCCAAGGACTAGCGTTGAACACCGGGGAGCTGTTTTTT. Its translation: CASSQGLALNTGELFF. This chain joins TRBV4-3 and TRBJ2-2; 8 bases agree with TRBD2. CDR3 size: 16 residues. The V gene's germline CDR1 is LGHNA and CDR2 YSLEER. The ends lost 1 base at V and 1 base at J; junction bases unmatched: 2.

The chain is built from TRBV30 and TRBJ1-5; 8 bases are shared with TRBD1. The germline V gene encodes CDR1 GTSNPN and CDR2 SVGIG (reference sequence). V gave up 0 bases and J gave up 2 bases; unmatched junction bases: 12. The CDR3 extends over 18 amino acids. For the CDR3, the DNA is TGTGCCTGGAGTGTACTAAGACAGGGGTTAGGGGGCAATCAGCCCCAGCATTTT. This sequence encodes CAWSVLRQGLGGNQPQHF.

The chain carries TRBV6-1 and TRBJ2-7; no clear D gene. The V gene lost 2 bases and the J gene lost 3 bases, with 11 bases spanning the gap. The germline gives CDR1 MNHNS, CDR2 SASEGT. CDR3 length: 14 residues. Here the CDR3 DNA reads TGTGCCAGCAGTGAATCCGCAACGAACTACGAGCAGTACTTC. It is translated as CASSESATNYEQYF.

The rearrangement uses TRBV28 and TRBJ2-5; D is unresolved. The germline V gene has CDR1 MDHEN and CDR2 SYDVKM. Trimming took off 4 bases at V and 0 bases at J, with 6 bases between the two ends. The CDR3 has 13 amino acids. In DNA, the CDR3 is TGTGCCAGCAGTTCCCACTACCAAGAGACCCAGTACTTC. This translates into CASSSHYQETQYF.

V usage is TRBV28 and J usage is TRBJ1-3, with a possible D match to TRBD1 (6 bases). The V end was cut by 5 bases, the J end by 3 bases, with 20 bases between. The CDR3 contains 17 residues. Germline CDR1 is MDHEN and CDR2 is SYDVKM. CDR3 residues: CASSPPMGRTVGNTIYF. As DNA, the CDR3 is TGTGCCAGCAGTCCGCCTATGGGCCGGACAGTTGGAAACACCATATATTTT.

The chain has TRBV19 and TRBJ1-1; TRBD1 is a possible D gene (6 bases). The germline V gene encodes CDR1 LNHDA and CDR2 SQIVND (reference sequence). CDR3 length: 13 residues. V was pared by 4 bases and J by 4 bases, with 10 bases between. The CDR3 loop is CASSTLGGTEAFF. DNA of the CDR3: TGTGCCAGTAGTACCTTAGGGGGCACTGAAGCTTTCTTT.